This T cell receptor beta chain was observed in a study of blood T cell repertoires in COVID-19 (dated by TCRdb to about 2020). Turning to the overall study: Collaborator samples came from the United States, Italy and Spain and covered acute and convalescent phases of COVID-19. The prospective study material was composed of cDNA or gDNA derived from T cells, B-cell-depleted T cells, or PBMCs. The repertoires were released in a freely available public database meant as a resource for research on the immune response to SARS-CoV-2. A de-identified subject ID, COVID-19 status, age in years and sex were almost always included in the sample metadata. The dataset comprised deeply sampled blood TCRbeta repertoires from subjects exposed to, actively infected with, or recovered from COVID-19. The samples were drawn from two sources: the first 160 participants of the ongoing ImmuneRACE study, and some 1,300 subjects contributed by 6 global collaborators. Where HLA class I and class II types were available, the types were taken from metadata supplied by the sample provider, not from assay-based typing. Broad study findings and their caveats: Clinical and demographic metadata were provided uncurated, with the amount varying by source and participant.

Turning to this clone: Its antigen remains undetermined. Base qualities are missing; no much larger clone stands one base away.

TCRbeta CDR3 regions were amplified from genomic DNA by means of the immunoSEQ Assay, a bias-controlled multiplex PCR. The authors' pipeline ran thus. Nucleated cell counts per sample were estimated from amplification of reference gene primers within the assay. To quantify the absolute abundance of each unique TCRbeta CDR3 rearrangement, sequence reads were collapsed and filtered. Productive Simpson clonality was computed per sample as the square root of Simpson's diversity index over productive rearrangements. TCRdb provides this immuneACCESS table in a form limited to in-frame rearrangements. Some clones are lacking; in checked studies, under half of them reflect an unresolved V gene, and why the rest are absent is not known. From that table come the V and J calls and clone size; the DNA was used to work out D and trimming. Here the sample has roughly 250,000 clones; roughly 80% occur a single time. The ten largest clones capture approximately 9.6% of the sample.

Whole blood was collected in K2EDTA tubes by collaborating institutions according to the institutions' own protocols. For TCRbeta analysis, collaborators shipped samples as frozen whole blood, isolated PBMCs, or DNA extracted from either of those sample types. The receptor's source is a woman older than 75 with acute or convalescent COVID-19. Input material: peripheral blood.

CDR3 reads: CASSPRTGDYTGELFF. The sequenced DNA: TGTGCCAGCAGCCCCAGGACAGGGGATTACACCGGGGAGCTGTTTTTT. Rearrangement joined TRBV4-2 to TRBJ2-2; 9 middle bases align to TRBD1. Measured from the cysteine to the phenylalanine, the CDR3 is 16 residues long. The CDR3 DNA has 48 bases and is translated from base 1. The germline V gene supplies CDR1 LGHNA and CDR2 YNFKEQ. The V end gives up 4 bases and the J end 3 bases, leaving 6 bases in the junction not matched to a gene.